This TCR beta chain was captured in a study of blood T cell repertoires in COVID-19. Study-wide background: Samples taken during acute and convalescent COVID-19 were collected in the United States, Italy and Spain.

The Seattle patients, enrolled during active infection, were followed longitudinally. Clones were read by immunoSEQ multiplex PCR, and TCRdb kept only the in-frame ones, dropping some. Seen here are 300,000 to 400,000 clones, roughly 86% observed once, and the top ten hold over 2%. This CDR3 has 15 residues. The V end was cut by 7 bases, the J end by 5 bases, with 20 bases between. The germline gives CDR1 LNHDA, CDR2 SQIVND (reference sequence). The sample was peripheral blood. The chain has TRBV19 and TRBJ1-2; tentative D call: TRBD1 (5 bases). The clonotype originates from an older woman with COVID-19, enrolled during active disease. CDR3 coding DNA: TGTGCCAGTATGGCAGGACATAACCCCCTTTATGGCTACACCTTC. It yields the protein CASMAGHNPLYGYTF.